The 3 T cell receptor beta chains below all came from one sample that was sequenced in a study of tumor and adjacent non-tumor tissue in lung cancer. The template was RNA from unsorted bulk tissue. This non-tumor lung sample came from over 3 cm beyond the tumor edge. Three rounds of nested PCR, following a modified ARM-PCR protocol, produced the TCRbeta library. Each CDR3 protein gets one entry after TCRdb re-called the multiplex PCR reads with MiXCR. The sample lists about 86,000 distinct CDR3 sequences, 76% occurring once. Sequenced input: distant non-tumor lung tissue. All receptors come from a woman aged 45-60 years with non-small cell lung cancer.

In regard to this clonotype: The junction does not match germline at one end; this may be a read error. The chain uses TRBV24-1 and TRBJ2-7, with TRBD1 identical over 8 bases. CDR1 and CDR2 (germline): KGHDR, SFDVKD. The CDR3 is 16 amino acids. CDR3 nucleotides: TGTGACACCAGTGAGCCTGGTACAGGGGGCTCCTACGAGCAGTACTTC. It encodes CDTSEPGTGGSYEQYF.

In the case of this clonotype: Since no conserved phenylalanine or tryptophan closes the CDR3, a read error is the likely cause. This chain joins TRBV11-2 and TRBJ2-3; the D gene could be TRBD1 or TRBD2 (5 bases each). The CDR3 has 15 amino acids. The germline gives CDR1 SGHAT, CDR2 FQNNGV. The chain's CDR3 is CASSLGPPRDHTQYL. CDR3 coding DNA: TGTGCCAGCAGCTTAGGACCCCCAAGGGACCATACACAGTATCTT.

In this sample, this clonotype turned up a few times. This clone may be a read error of a much larger clone one base away. V is TRBV20-1 and J is TRBJ2-2; D assignment may be TRBD1 or TRBD2 (5 bases each). Germline CDR1 DFQATT, CDR2 SNEGSKA (reference sequence). The germline V and J ends were trimmed by 6 bases and 6 bases, with 11 bases remaining between them. CDR3 length equals 12 residues. In DNA, the CDR3 is TGCAGTGCCAAAGGGACCGCCGGGGAGCTGTTTTTT. Its translation is CSAKGTAGELFF.